In this sample, the clone carrying this T cell receptor beta chain turned up a few times. Antigen: not known. Trimming removed 5 bases from V and 4 bases from J, with 13 bases in between. This CDR3 region has 14 residues. Germline V gene lookup returns CDR1 SGHTA and CDR2 FQGNSA. Amplification used 60 Vbeta primers and 13 Jbeta primers. Here immunoSEQ multiplex PCR was the method, and the copy in TCRdb shows in-frame clones only, minus some. This table has some 180,000 clones, 70% to 80% appearing once. The data belong to a study of cytomegalovirus exposure and HLA in healthy donors. Study in general: Ancestry clustering placed roughly four fifths of 350 to 500 genotyped donors in the Caucasian-associated cluster.

Broader study findings: Presence/absence analyses supposed approximately even sequencing depth among donors. Reported findings show TCR beta sequences accurately forecast HLA-A and HLA-B alleles in most subjects.

This chain uses TRBV7-2 with TRBJ2-3; possibly TRBD2 for D (6 bases). The source of this sequence is a woman aged 25 to 39 in good health and CMV-seropositive. The material sequenced was PBMCs. In nucleotides, the CDR3 is TGTGCCAGCAGCATCGTGGTAGCGGCAGATACGCAGTATTTT. Amino acid sequence: CASSIVVAADTQYF.